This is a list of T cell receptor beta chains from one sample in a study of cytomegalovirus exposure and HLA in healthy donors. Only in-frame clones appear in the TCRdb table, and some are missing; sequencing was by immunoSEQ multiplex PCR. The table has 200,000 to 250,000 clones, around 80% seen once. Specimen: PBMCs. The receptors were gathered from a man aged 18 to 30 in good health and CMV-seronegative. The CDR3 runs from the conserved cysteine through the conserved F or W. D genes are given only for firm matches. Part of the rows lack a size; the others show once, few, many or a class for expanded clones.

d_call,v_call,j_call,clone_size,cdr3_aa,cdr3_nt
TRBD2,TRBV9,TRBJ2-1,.,CASSVRGRAEMGEQFF,TGTGCCAGCAGCGTTCGAGGGAGGGCCGAGATGGGGGAGCAGTTCTTC
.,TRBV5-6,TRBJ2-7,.,CASSLGPGSATYEQYF,TGTGCCAGCTCTCTGGGGCCGGGTTCCGCTACCTACGAGCAGTACTTC
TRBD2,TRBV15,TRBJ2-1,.,CATSTTPRGGRAEQFF,TGTGCCACCAGCACCACTCCTAGGGGCGGGAGGGCTGAGCAGTTCTTC
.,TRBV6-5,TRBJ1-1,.,CASSYGGERAFF,TGTGCCAGCAGTTACGGCGGGGAAAGAGCTTTCTTT
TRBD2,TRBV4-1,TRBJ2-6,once,CASSQEAGAGANVLTF,TGCGCCAGCAGCCAAGAAGCGGGAGCTGGGGCCAACGTCCTGACTTTC
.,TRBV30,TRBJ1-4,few,CAWSPGGMNEKLFF,TGTGCCTGGAGTCCGGGGGGAATGAATGAAAAACTGTTTTTT
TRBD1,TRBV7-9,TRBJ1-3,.,CASSSIGQGARNTIYF,TGTGCCAGCAGCTCGATCGGACAGGGGGCCCGAAACACCATATATTTT
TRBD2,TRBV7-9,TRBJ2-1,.,CASSLMTSGSGEQFF,TGTGCCAGCAGCCTGATGACTAGCGGGAGTGGGGAGCAGTTCTTC
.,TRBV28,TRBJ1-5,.,CASSFRQVRPQPQHF,TGTGCCAGCAGTTTTAGGCAGGTCCGCCCTCAGCCCCAGCATTTT
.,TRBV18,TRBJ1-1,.,CASSPRGLPDVNTEAFF,TGTGCCAGCTCACCGAGGGGACTCCCCGACGTGAACACTGAAGCTTTCTTT
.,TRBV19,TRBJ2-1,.,CASSITQGGYNEQFF,TGTGCCAGTAGTATAACCCAGGGGGGTTACAATGAGCAGTTCTTC
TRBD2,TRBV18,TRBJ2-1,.,CASSHLAGGQGEQFF,TGTGCCAGCTCGCACCTAGCGGGAGGTCAGGGTGAGCAGTTCTTC
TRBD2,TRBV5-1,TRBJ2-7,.,CASSQGTSGTYEQYF,TGCGCCAGCAGCCAAGGGACTAGCGGAACCTACGAGCAGTACTTC
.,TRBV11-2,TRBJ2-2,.,CASSKITGNPGELFF,TGTGCCAGCAGCAAAATTACAGGGAACCCCGGGGAGCTGTTTTTT
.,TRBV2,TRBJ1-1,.,CAIRPGYDTEAFF,TGTGCCATCAGGCCGGGGTACGACACTGAAGCTTTCTTT
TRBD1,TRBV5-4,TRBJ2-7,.,CASSSPGQVNYEQYF,TGTGCCAGCAGCTCACCGGGACAGGTGAACTACGAGCAGTACTTC
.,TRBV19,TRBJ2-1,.,CASSIIKSSYNEQFF,TGTGCCAGTAGTATTATAAAGAGCTCCTACAATGAGCAGTTCTTC
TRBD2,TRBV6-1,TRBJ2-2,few,CASSWTSGNTGELFF,TGTGCCAGCAGTTGGACTAGCGGGAACACCGGGGAGCTGTTTTTT
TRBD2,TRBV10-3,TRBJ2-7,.,CAISPRLAGGPGNEQYF,TGTGCCATCAGTCCGAGACTAGCGGGAGGGCCGGGAAACGAGCAGTACTTC
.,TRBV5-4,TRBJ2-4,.,CASSPTRDIAKNIQYF,TGTGCCAGCAGCCCTACCAGGGATATAGCCAAAAACATTCAGTACTTC
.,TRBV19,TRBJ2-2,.,CASSIPGITGELFF,TGTGCCAGTAGTATCCCCGGGATCACCGGGGAGCTGTTTTTT
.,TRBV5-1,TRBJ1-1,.,CASSFQQNTEAFF,TGCGCCAGCAGCTTCCAACAAAACACTGAAGCTTTCTTT
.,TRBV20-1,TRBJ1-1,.,CSASDTEAFF,TGCAGTGCTTCGGACACTGAAGCTTTCTTT
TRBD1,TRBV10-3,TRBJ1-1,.,CAISPTGGGEAFF,TGTGCCATCAGCCCGACAGGGGGAGGTGAAGCTTTCTTT
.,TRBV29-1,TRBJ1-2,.,CSVEKNRAHYGYTF,TGCAGCGTTGAAAAAAACAGGGCCCACTATGGCTACACCTTC
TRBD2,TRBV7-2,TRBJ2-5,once,CASSPPPGGETQYF,TGTGCCAGCAGCCCCCCCCCGGGAGGGGAGACCCAGTACTTC
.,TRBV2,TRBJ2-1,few,CASSEDTTRQFF,TGTGCCAGCAGTGAGGACACTACCAGGCAGTTCTTC
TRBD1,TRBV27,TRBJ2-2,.,CASRSRGGQGAGELFF,TGTGCCAGCAGGTCTCGCGGTGGGCAGGGGGCCGGGGAGCTGTTTTTT
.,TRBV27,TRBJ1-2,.,CANSLSPDPRGSYGYTF,TGTGCCAACAGTTTATCACCGGACCCGAGGGGGTCCTATGGCTACACCTTC
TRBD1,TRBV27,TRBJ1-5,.,CASSQDRGEPQHF,TGTGCCAGCAGTCAAGACAGGGGAGAGCCCCAGCATTTT
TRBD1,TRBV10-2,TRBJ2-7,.,CASRVRGTGTYEQYF,TGCGCCAGCAGAGTGAGGGGGACAGGTACCTACGAGCAGTACTTC
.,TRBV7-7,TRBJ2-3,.,CAGSLGASTDTQYF,TGTGCTGGCAGCTTAGGCGCTAGCACAGATACGCAGTATTTT
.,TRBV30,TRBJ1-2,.,CAWSDLGRPNYGYTF,TGTGCCTGGAGTGATTTGGGCAGACCTAACTATGGCTACACCTTC
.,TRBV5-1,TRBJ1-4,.,CASSLEAGSTNEKLFF,TGCGCCAGCAGCTTGGAAGCAGGATCAACTAATGAAAAACTGTTTTTT
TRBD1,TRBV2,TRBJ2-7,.,CASRPRDRGKEQYF,TGTGCCAGCAGGCCCCGGGACAGGGGCAAGGAGCAGTACTTC
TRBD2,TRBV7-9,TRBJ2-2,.,CAILGLAGESDGELFF,TGTGCCATCCTGGGACTAGCGGGAGAGTCGGACGGGGAGCTGTTTTTT
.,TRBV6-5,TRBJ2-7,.,CASRWTVGAYEQYF,TGTGCCAGCAGGTGGACAGTTGGGGCCTACGAGCAGTACTTC
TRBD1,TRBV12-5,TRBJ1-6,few,CASGLDRWGQGASPLHF,TGTGCTAGTGGTTTGGACCGGTGGGGACAGGGAGCCTCACCCCTCCACTTT
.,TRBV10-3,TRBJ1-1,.,CAISESRDTEAFF,TGTGCCATCAGTGAGTCAAGGGACACAGAAGCTTTCTTT
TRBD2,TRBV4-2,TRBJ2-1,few,CASSQDIRGSSYNEQFF,TGTGCCAGCAGCCAAGATATCCGCGGGAGCTCCTACAATGAGCAGTTCTTC
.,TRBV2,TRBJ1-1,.,CASSEGQGIAGAFF,TGTGCCAGCAGTGAAGGGCAGGGGATCGCTGGAGCTTTCTTT
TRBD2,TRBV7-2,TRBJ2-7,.,CASSLVVGGSGRHLYEQYF,TGTGCCAGCAGCTTAGTAGTTGGGGGCAGCGGGAGGCACCTGTACGAGCAGTACTTC
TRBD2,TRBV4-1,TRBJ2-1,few,CASSQEGGGSSYNEQFF,TGCGCCAGCAGCCAAGAGGGTGGCGGGAGCTCCTACAATGAGCAGTTCTTC